The 28 T cell receptor beta chains below all came from one sample that was sequenced in a study of blood T cell repertoires in COVID-19. Sequencing was performed with immunoSEQ multiplex PCR; in TCRdb, only in-frame clones are kept and a portion is missing. The repertoire holds approximately 130,000 clones, with roughly four fifths as singletons. Sequences were obtained from peripheral blood. These receptors were collected from a human donor in a cohort sampled during active COVID-19.

V usage is TRBV4-2 and J usage is TRBJ1-2, with D possibly being TRBD1 (6 bases). From germline, CDR1 is LGHNA and CDR2 YNFKEQ. The germline V and J ends were trimmed by 0 bases and 3 bases, with 14 bases remaining between them. The CDR3 is 16 amino acids. CDR3 nucleotide sequence: TGTGCCAGCAGCCAAGATCCGGGGGGCGCGTACTATGGCTACACCTTC. Amino acid sequence: CASSQDPGGAYYGYTF.

The V call is TRBV2, the J call TRBJ1-5; maybe TRBD1 (5 bases). The V gene lost 0 bases and the J gene lost 5 bases, with 14 bases spanning the gap. Germline CDR1 is SNHLY and CDR2 is FYNNEI. The CDR3 consists of 16 residues. In DNA form, the CDR3 reads TGTGCCAGCAGTGAAGCGCGTTACAGGCGAGATCAGCCCCAGCATTTT. Protein sequence: CASSEARYRRDQPQHF.

The J gene is TRBJ2-3, the V gene TRBV12-3 or TRBV12-4, with a weak D call TRBD2 (6 bases). This CDR3 has 11 residues. V lost 8 bases to trimming and J lost 6 bases, with 9 bases between them. CDR3: CASRSGDTQYF. The DNA for the CDR3 is TGTGCCAGCCGGAGCGGGGATACGCAGTATTTT.

A remark on this clone: Relative to the germline gene, one junction end is altered; a read error may explain this. V is TRBV12-3 or TRBV12-4 and J is TRBJ1-4; 7 nucleotides line up with TRBD1. The CDR3 has 12 residues. The CDR3 nucleotides read TGTGCCAGCAGTCCGGAGGTAGGACAGGTCCTTTTT. It codes for CASSPEVGQVLF.

This chain connects TRBV30 to TRBJ2-3; 9 bases match TRBD1. The CDR3 is made up of 15 amino acids. Germline V gene sequence: CDR1 GTSNPN, CDR2 SVGIG (reference sequence). The V and J ends lost 0 bases and 15 bases, in that order; junction bases with no gene match: 16. The CDR3 is CAWSVPGQGPSFVYF. The CDR3 nucleotides are TGTGCCTGGAGTGTACCGGGACAGGGACCCTCTTTCGTATATTTT.

There are many counts of this clone. V gene TRBV25-1 combines with J gene TRBJ1-6; TRBD1 matches 7 bases. Trimming took 6 bases from V and 10 from J; bases not matched to a gene: 6. The CDR3 has 13 residues. Germline values: CDR1 MGHDK, CDR2 SYGVNS. This CDR3 is CASRDRDESPLHF. CDR3 in DNA: TGTGCCAGCAGAGACAGGGATGAATCACCCCTCCACTTT.

This clone was recorded a few times. The J gene is TRBJ1-2, the V gene TRBV9; D is perhaps TRBD1 (5 bases). Germline CDR1 is SGDLS and CDR2 is YYNGEE. The CDR3 has 16 residues. Between the trimmed V and J ends, which lost 4 bases and 2 bases, there was a span of 18 bases. The CDR3 nucleotides are TGTGCCAGCAGCCGGTATTCGAAGACAGAAAACTATGGCTACACCTTC. It codes for CASSRYSKTENYGYTF.

This chain uses TRBV2 with TRBJ1-6, with TRBD1 matching over 10 bases. From germline, CDR1 is SNHLY and CDR2 FYNNEI. The J segment lost 9 bases and the V segment lost 6 bases, leaving 5 bases of the junction unmatched. CDR3 length: 14 residues. The CDR3 sequence is CASRVGQGISPLHF. DNA for the CDR3: TGTGCCAGCAGGGTGGGACAGGGGATTTCACCCCTCCACTTT.

In this sample, this clone turned up a few times. The genes are TRBV25-1 and TRBJ1-5, with unresolved D. The CDR3 length is 13 residues. The V gene's germline CDR1 is MGHDK and CDR2 SYGVNS. V was shortened by 4 bases and J by 2 bases, with 6 bases between the two germline ends. CDR3 in amino acids: CASSGEGNQPQHF. The CDR3 DNA sequence: TGTGCCAGCAGTGGTGAGGGCAATCAGCCCCAGCATTTT.

This chain uses TRBV6-1 with TRBJ1-2; perhaps TRBD1 as D (5 bases). The length of the CDR3 is 14 residues. The germline V and J ends were trimmed by 2 bases and 10 bases, with 17 bases remaining between them. CDR1 MNHNS and CDR2 SASEGT come from the germline V gene. Here the CDR3 reads CASSERQGSNHYTF. CDR3 nucleotide sequence: TGTGCCAGCAGTGAAAGGCAGGGCTCCAACCACTACACCTTC.

This clone appeared a single time. The chain has TRBV6-5 and TRBJ1-5, with 7 bases fitting TRBD1. V lost 2 bases to trimming and J lost 6 bases; unmatched junction nucleotides: 4. The CDR3 contains 14 residues. The germline V gene encodes CDR1 MNHEY and CDR2 SVGAGI. The DNA for the CDR3 is TGTGCCAGCAGTTACCGACAGGGTGGTCAGCCCCAGCATTTT. It encodes CASSYRQGGQPQHF.

The gene calls are TRBV30 and TRBJ1-1; TRBD1 might be the D (6 bases). V dropped 4 bases and J dropped 3 bases, with 12 bases sitting between them. The CDR3 totals 13 residues. The V gene's germline CDR1 is GTSNPN and CDR2 SVGIG (reference sequence). DNA of the CDR3: TGTGCCTGGAAACAGGGTATAGACACTGAAGCTTTCTTT. Protein: CAWKQGIDTEAFF.

This clone was observed once. The rearrangement uses TRBV5-5 and TRBJ1-1; the D gene is possibly TRBD1 (5 bases). Trimming pared 1 base from V and 4 bases from J, leaving 14 bases between. Looked up from germline, CDR1 is SGHKS and CDR2 is YYEKEE (reference sequence). The CDR3 consists of 15 residues. The CDR3 bases are TGTGCCAGCAGCTTGAGGGCTCCCGGGGGCACTGAAGCTTTCTTT. Translating gives CASSLRAPGGTEAFF. Full variable domain (missing parts from reference TRBV5-5 and TRBJ1-1): DAGVTQSPTHLIKTRGQQVTLRCSPISGHKSVSWYQQVLGQGPQFIFQYYEKEERGRGNFPDRFSARQFPNYSSELNVNALLLGDSALYLCASSLRAPGGTEAFFGQGTRLTVV.

In regard to this clone: The sample holds other DNA sequences that translate to the same CDR3. V usage is TRBV2 and J usage is TRBJ2-7; 9 nucleotides align to TRBD2. CDR1 and CDR2 from the germline V gene are SNHLY and FYNNEI. This CDR3 spans 14 amino acids. V dropped 4 bases and J dropped 3; count of bases not matched to a gene: 4. The DNA for the CDR3 is TGTGCCAGCAGTGGAGAGCGGGGGGACTACGAGCAGTACTTC. Translating gives CASSGERGDYEQYF. Full variable domain (remainder filled in from reference TRBV2 and TRBJ2-7): EPEVTQTPSHQVTQMGQEVILRCVPISNHLYFYWYRQILGQKVEFLVSFYNNEISEKSEIFDDQFSVERPDGSNFTLKIRSTKLEDSAMYFCASSGERGDYEQYFGPGTRLTVT.

The gene calls are TRBV5-4 and TRBJ1-1; D is unclear. Germline assignment: CDR1 SGHNT and CDR2 YYREEE (reference sequence). The CDR3 runs 12 residues. V shed 3 bases and J shed 11 bases, with 14 bases lying between them. The CDR3 loop is CASSSEEAGAFF. CDR3 coding DNA: TGTGCCAGCAGCTCAGAGGAGGCTGGGGCTTTCTTT.

V gene TRBV7-9 combines with J gene TRBJ1-2; D gene uncertain. V shed 3 bases and J shed 0 bases, with 8 bases lying between them. This CDR3 spans 14 amino acids. Germline V gene sequence: CDR1 SEHNR, CDR2 FQNEAQ (reference sequence). CDR3 coding DNA: TGTGCCAGCAGCTTCCGAGATCCTAACTATGGCTACACCTTC. The encoded protein is CASSFRDPNYGYTF.

This chain joins TRBV5-5 and TRBJ2-4; possible D gene TRBD1, 6 bases. The CDR3 consists of 17 residues. CDR1 is SGHKS and CDR2 is YYEKEE in the germline V gene (reference sequence). Trimming left V 2 bases short and J 0 bases short, with 15 bases between. CDR3 protein: CASSFVGTNGAKNIQYF. The CDR3 bases are TGTGCCAGCAGCTTCGTTGGGACAAACGGAGCCAAAAACATTCAGTACTTC.

V gene TRBV6-5 combines with J gene TRBJ2-7, with D possibly TRBD1 on 5 matching bases. The CDR3 runs to 15 residues. Trimming removed 8 bases at V and 2 bases at J, with 19 bases between. Looked up from germline, CDR1 is MNHEY and CDR2 is SVGAGI. The CDR3 is CASALRGQETYEQYF. CDR3 nucleotides: TGTGCCAGCGCGTTAAGGGGCCAGGAAACCTACGAGCAGTACTTC.

The J gene is TRBJ1-4, the V gene TRBV2; 7 positions match TRBD1. Trimming took 0 bases from V and 5 from J; bases not matched to a gene: 3. CDR1 SNHLY and CDR2 FYNNEI come from the germline V gene. The CDR3 has 15 residues. This CDR3 is CASSEARQGNEKLFF. The CDR3, as DNA: TGTGCCAGCAGTGAAGCGCGACAGGGAAATGAAAAACTGTTTTTT.

The V and J genes are TRBV5-1 and TRBJ2-7; tentative D call: TRBD1 (5 bases). The CDR3 runs 13 residues. V lost 0 bases, J lost 4 bases, and 8 bases lay in between. Germline lookup yields CDR1 SGHRS and CDR2 YFSETQ. The CDR3 DNA is TGCGCCAGCAGCTTGGAACAGGCGTACGAGCAGTACTTC. Its translation is CASSLEQAYEQYF.

The chain couples TRBV18 to TRBJ2-3; D is possibly TRBD1 (6 bases). The germline V gene encodes CDR1 KGHSH and CDR2 LQKENI. V lost 3 bases and J 6 bases, leaving 19 bases between the germline ends. The CDR3 spans 16 residues. CDR3 bases: TGTGCCAGCTCACCGAACGGACAGATGCCCGCCGATACGCAGTATTTT. The encoded protein is CASSPNGQMPADTQYF.

V usage is TRBV5-1 and J usage is TRBJ1-1, with 7 nucleotides matching TRBD1. The length of the CDR3 is 13 residues. With V trimmed by 5 bases and J by 1 base, 2 bases remained unmatched. The germline V gene encodes CDR1 SGHRS and CDR2 YFSETQ. DNA for the CDR3: TGCGCCAGCAGTAGGGACAGGAACACTGAAGCTTTCTTT. Its translation: CASSRDRNTEAFF. Looking up the rest from reference TRBV5-1 and TRBJ1-1 gives the full variable domain: KAGVTQTPRYLIKTRGQQVTLSCSPISGHRSVSWYQQTPGQGLQFLFEYFSETQRNKGNFPGRFSGRQFSNSRSEMNVSTLELGDSALYLCASSRDRNTEAFFGQGTRLTVV.

The CDR3 nucleotides read TGTGCCAGCAGTAGGACAGACACAGATACGCAGTATTTT. This translates into CASSRTDTDTQYF. The chain has TRBV6-5 and TRBJ2-3, with D tentatively TRBD1 (6 bases). Trimming pared 5 bases from V and 2 bases from J, leaving 8 bases between. CDR3 length: 13 amino acids. CDR1 and CDR2 (germline): MNHEY, SVGAGI.

The chain is built from TRBV13 and TRBJ1-2, with a possible D match to TRBD1 (6 bases). Trimming cost V 6 bases and J 4 bases, with 15 bases left between them. The CDR3 length is 14 residues. Germline assignment: CDR1 PRHDT and CDR2 FYEKMQ (reference sequence). CDR3 residues: CASRIQGLLYGYTF. CDR3 in DNA: TGTGCCAGCAGGATACAGGGCCTCCTCTATGGCTACACCTTC.

The genes are TRBV9 and TRBJ2-1; D perhaps matches TRBD2 (6 bases). The germline V gene encodes CDR1 SGDLS and CDR2 YYNGEE. Trimming removed 5 bases at V and 0 bases at J, with 12 bases between. The CDR3 length is 15 residues. CDR3 bases: TGTGCCAGCAGGGCTACCGGGAGCTCCTACAATGAGCAGTTCTTC. Protein sequence: CASRATGSSYNEQFF.

The chain recombines TRBV10-3 with TRBJ1-1, with TRBD1 identical over 9 bases. In germline, CDR1 is ENHRY, CDR2 SYGVKD. V lost 11 bases and J lost 1; bases outside the gene matches: 11. This CDR3 spans 15 amino acids. The CDR3 coding sequence is TGTGCCTCGTACCGGGACAGGGAGACGAACACTGAAGCTTTCTTT. It yields the protein CASYRDRETNTEAFF.

This chain joins TRBV6-5 and TRBJ2-3, with D tentatively TRBD2 (6 bases). V was trimmed by 4 bases and J by 4 bases, leaving 12 bases between them. Germline values: CDR1 MNHEY, CDR2 SVGAGI. This CDR3 contains 14 residues. CDR3 in amino acids: CASSWYSGADTQYF. CDR3 coding DNA: TGTGCCAGCAGTTGGTATAGCGGAGCAGATACGCAGTATTTT.

A word on this clone: The junction shows a germline mismatch at one end, possibly a read error. The chain couples TRBV19 to TRBJ1-1, with 7 positions matching TRBD1. Germline CDR1 and CDR2: LNHDA and SQIVND (reference sequence). The CDR3 sequence is 13 residues long. The chain's CDR3 is CASRIDRDTEAFF. The CDR3 bases are TGTGCCAGTAGAATAGACAGGGACACTGAAGCTTTCTTT. The full variable domain, its missing parts supplied by reference TRBV19 and TRBJ1-1, is DGGITQSPKYLFRKEGQNVTLSCEQNLNHDAMYWYRQDPGQGLRLIYYSQIVNDFQKGDIAEGYSVSREKKESFPLTVTSAQKNPTAFYLCASRIDRDTEAFFGQGTRLTVV.